One and the same sample provided the 18 T cell receptor delta chains below, sequenced in a study of gamma-delta T cells after stem cell transplantation. TCRdb re-processed the RT-PCR reads using CATT. This sample has about 600 delta-chain clones, with roughly 40% found just once. The sequenced sample was gamma-delta T cells. Receptors originate from a human donor. It is not recorded whose cells these are; they may come from a transplant donor.

The chain couples TRDV1 to TRDJ1, with 11 bases aligning to TRDD3. V dropped 0 bases and J dropped 3; count of bases not matched to a gene: 24. The CDR3 contains 23 residues. Germline lookup yields CDR1 TSWWSYY and CDR2 QGS. CDR3 amino acids: CALGELEGLPLVAWGIPADKLIF. The CDR3 DNA reads TGTGCTCTTGGGGAACTCGAGGGACTTCCCTTAGTTGCCTGGGGGATACCGGCCGATAAACTCATCTTT.

This chain joins TRDV2 and TRDJ1, with D possibly being TRDD3 (5 bases). Germline CDR1 GEAIGNYY, CDR2 EKD. The CDR3 extends over 16 amino acids. Trimming stripped 0 bases from V and 11 bases from J, with 24 bases between. The CDR3 sequence: CACDTVVQGVEMSLIF. CDR3 DNA: TGTGCCTGTGACACCGTGGTTCAGGGGGTAGAGATGAGTCTCATCTTT.

This clone was seen a handful of times. The chain's CDR3 is CACDTVGSSGIWEADKLIF. CDR3 bases: TGTGCCTGTGACACCGTAGGGAGCTCGGGGATTTGGGAAGCCGATAAACTCATCTTT. V and J are TRDV2 and TRDJ1; a possible D gene is TRDD3 (6 bases). The V and J ends lost 0 bases and 3 bases respectively, with 25 bases between them. The CDR3 is 19 amino acids. The germline V gene encodes CDR1 GEAIGNYY and CDR2 EKD.

This chain uses TRDV3 with TRDJ1, with TRDD3 matching over 12 bases. J gave up 0 bases and V 2 bases, and 16 bases lay outside the gene matches. Germline V gene data show CDR1 as TVYSNPD and CDR2 as GDNSRS (reference sequence). CDR3 length: 19 residues. CDR3 DNA sequence: TGTGCCTTTCCGGGTCCGGACTGGGGGATACATTCTAACACCGATAAACTCATCTTT. Amino acids: CAFPGPDWGIHSNTDKLIF. Combining the CDR3 with reference TRDV3 and TRDJ1 gives the whole variable domain CDKVTQSSPDQTVASGSEVVLLCTYDTVYSNPDLFWYRIRPDYSFQFVFYGDNSRSEGADFTQGRFSVKHILTQKAFHLVISPVRTEDSATYYCAFPGPDWGIHSNTDKLIFGKGTRVTVEP.

V usage is TRDV2 and J usage is TRDJ1; 10 nucleotides agree with TRDD3. V gave up 3 bases and J gave up 1 base; unmatched junction bases: 13. The CDR3 is made up of 18 amino acids. In germline, CDR1 is GEAIGNYY, CDR2 EKD. The CDR3 coding sequence is TGTGCCTGTGACCGCATTCCTACGGGGGATACGCTCACCGATAAACTCATCTTT. This translates into CACDRIPTGDTLTDKLIF.

In regard to this clone: The likely explanation is a read error, given a far larger clone one base away. The identical CDR3 is also encoded by other nucleotide sequences in the sample. The chain recombines TRDV2 with TRDJ3; 7 bases match TRDD3. Per germline, CDR1 GEAIGNYY and CDR2 EKD. The CDR3 is 25 residues long. CDR3 sequence reads: CACDTVSGWGTPLRLSSWDTRQMFF. The CDR3 region has the DNA TGCGCCTGTGACACCGTGAGTGGATGGGGGACCCCGCTTCGTTTATCGTCCTGGGACACCCGACAGATGTTTTTC.

V usage is TRDV2 and J usage is TRDJ1, with 9 nucleotides matching TRDD3. After removal of 2 bases from V and 3 bases from J, the junction contained 12 bases not matched to a gene. The CDR3 length is 17 residues. CDR1 and CDR2 (germline): GEAIGNYY, EKD. CDR3 coding DNA: TGTGCCTGTGACATCACCCCCCCCTGGGGGATCTCCGATAAACTCATCTTT. Amino acid sequence: CACDITPPWGISDKLIF.

The rearrangement uses TRDV3 and TRDJ1; 9 nucleotides agree with TRDD2. The trim removed 2 bases at V and 1 base at J, leaving 8 bases unmatched. From germline, CDR1 is TVYSNPD and CDR2 GDNSRS (reference sequence). The CDR3 sequence is 15 residues long. CDR3 sequence reads: CAFPSYPQPTDKLIF. The CDR3 coding sequence is TGTGCCTTTCCTTCCTACCCCCAACCCACCGATAAACTCATCTTT. Using reference TRDV3 and TRDJ1 for the parts outside the CDR3, the full variable domain is CDKVTQSSPDQTVASGSEVVLLCTYDTVYSNPDLFWYRIRPDYSFQFVFYGDNSRSEGADFTQGRFSVKHILTQKAFHLVISPVRTEDSATYYCAFPSYPQPTDKLIFGKGTRVTVEP.

The chain joins TRDV1 to TRDJ1; tentatively, D is TRDD2 (7 bases). The V gene lost 3 bases and the J gene lost 2 bases, with 37 bases spanning the gap. The CDR3 sequence is 23 residues long. Looked up from germline, CDR1 is TSWWSYY and CDR2 is QGS. Here the CDR3 DNA reads TGTGCTCTTGGGGAGTCGCATTCCTTCCTGTCCTGGGGTAACCCTTTGGATACCGATAAACTCATCTTT. Its protein is CALGESHSFLSWGNPLDTDKLIF.

This clone was seen just once. The chain has TRDV1 and TRDJ1, with D perhaps matching TRDD2 or TRDD3 (7 bases each). V was shortened by 2 bases and J by 7 bases, with 35 bases between the two germline ends. The CDR3 is made up of 21 amino acids. CDR1 and CDR2 (germline): TSWWSYY, QGS. Written as DNA, the CDR3 is TGTGCTCTTGGGGAAGACTCCTTCCTGCTGCCTGACTGGGGCCCTCCGGGTAAACTCATCTTT. It is translated as CALGEDSFLLPDWGPPGKLIF.

This clone came up once. V gene TRDV1 combines with J gene TRDJ1, with TRDD3 matching 13 bases. The junction had 28 bases not matched to a gene; V was cut back by 3 bases and J by 3 bases. There are 24 residues in the CDR3. Germline CDR1 TSWWSYY, CDR2 QGS. CDR3 coding DNA: TGTGCTCTTGGGGACCCCGATTTCCTGGCATCCTACTGGGGGATACGCGGGAGGTCCGATAAACTCATCTTT. Amino acid sequence: CALGDPDFLASYWGIRGRSDKLIF.

The sample holds a few counts of this clone. The rearrangement links TRDV2 to TRDJ3; D is perhaps TRDD3 (6 bases). This CDR3 is 18 amino acids long. Germline CDR1 and CDR2: GEAIGNYY and EKD. Trimming removed 2 bases from V and 0 bases from J, with 13 bases in between. CDR3 in DNA: TGTGCCTGTGACAGGATACTGGATAGCTCCTGGGACACCCGACAGATGTTTTTC. Translating gives CACDRILDSSWDTRQMFF.

The sample holds a few counts of this clone. The chain joins TRDV1 to TRDJ1, with D possibly being TRDD2 (7 bases). This CDR3 spans 22 amino acids. CDR1 TSWWSYY and CDR2 QGS come from the germline V gene. V was pared by 1 base and J by 1 base, with 31 bases between. The CDR3 coding sequence is TGTGCTCTTGGGGAACCTCATCGGGCCTTCCTGCAAAAACTGGGTTTCACCGATAAACTCATCTTT. It translates to CALGEPHRAFLQKLGFTDKLIF.

A few counts support this clone. It may be a read error: a sequence one base away is much more abundant. This sequence joins TRDV2 and TRDJ1, with 13 bases fitting TRDD3. CDR3 length: 19 residues. V was clipped by 1 base and J by 0 bases; unmatched bases: 10. Germline-derived CDR1 and CDR2 are GEAIGNYY and EKD. This chain's CDR3 is CACDTGTGGYVGYTDKLIF. The DNA for the CDR3 is TGTGCCTGTGACACAGGAACTGGGGGATACGTAGGGTACACCGATAAACTCATCTTT.

This clone was counted a single time. A single base separates this from a much larger clone, so it may be a read error. Other DNA sequences within the sample encode an identical CDR3. This chain connects TRDV1 to TRDJ2; D not certain. V gave up 3 bases and J gave up 1 base, with 12 bases separating them. Germline-derived CDR1 and CDR2 are TSWWSYY and QGS. This CDR3 is built from 16 residues. CDR3 protein: CALGEPDVRLTAQLFF. The DNA for the CDR3 is TGTGCTCTTGGGGAGCCCGACGTCCGTTTGACAGCACAACTCTTCTTT.

This clone was counted between two and nine times. This may be a read error: a much more frequent sequence differs by one nucleotide. V gene TRDV3 combines with J gene TRDJ1; D may match TRDD2 or TRDD3 (7 bases each). Germline assignment: CDR1 TVYSNPD and CDR2 GDNSRS (reference sequence). The length of the CDR3 is 19 residues. Here the CDR3 DNA reads TGTGCTCTGGGGGCTTCCTATCCTGGCTGGCCCCTGGATGACGATAAACTCATCTTT. Its protein is CALGASYPGWPLDDDKLIF.

In its sample, this clone was seen once. A read error may be the cause here, since a much bigger clone is one base away. The rearrangement joins TRDV1 to TRDJ4; 10 bases are shared with TRDD3. The CDR3 is 20 residues long. V dropped 0 bases and J dropped 1; count of bases not matched to a gene: 17. From germline, CDR1 is TSWWSYY and CDR2 QGS. CDR3: CALGELVLLLNWGMVRPLIF. CDR3 sequence (DNA): TGTGCTCTTGGGGAACTGGTCCTTCTTCTGAACTGGGGGATGGTCAGACCCCTGATCTTT.

This clone was detected a few times. This chain joins TRDV1 and TRDJ1; TRDD3 aligns across 11 bases. The V gene's germline CDR1 is TSWWSYY and CDR2 QGS. The CDR3 sequence is 20 residues long. V shed 0 bases, J shed 2 bases, and the junction held 14 bases outside the gene matches. The CDR3 nucleotides read TGTGCTCTTGGGGAACTTAGGGGTCCCTACTGGGGGATAGGGACCGATAAACTCATCTTT. It specifies CALGELRGPYWGIGTDKLIF.